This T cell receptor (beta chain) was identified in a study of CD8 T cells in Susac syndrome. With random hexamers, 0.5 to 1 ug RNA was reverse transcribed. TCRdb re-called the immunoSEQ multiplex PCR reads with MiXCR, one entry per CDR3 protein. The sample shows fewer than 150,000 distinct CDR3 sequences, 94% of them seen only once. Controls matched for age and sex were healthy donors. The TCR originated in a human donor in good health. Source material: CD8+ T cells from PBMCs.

In DNA, the CDR3 is TGTGCCAACCGGGACAACTACAATGAGCAGTTCTTC. As protein: CANRDNYNEQFF. V gene TRBV6-1 combines with J gene TRBJ2-1, with D maybe TRBD1 (6 bases). Germline V lookup: CDR1 MNHNS, CDR2 SASEGT. V lost 10 bases, J lost 3 bases, and 10 bases lay in between. The CDR3 is made up of 12 amino acids.